The 20 T cell receptor beta chains below all came from one sample that was sequenced in a study of early T cells in non-severe SARS-CoV-2 infection. TCRdb re-called the 5' RACE reads with MiXCR, one entry per CDR3 protein. The repertoire holds 50,000 to 80,000 distinct CDR3 sequences, with 7% to 10% as singletons. Sequenced material: whole blood, taken at baseline. All receptors derive from an adult who was a healthcare worker with PCR-confirmed SARS-CoV-2 infection or an uninfected control (not recorded which).

This chain connects TRBV12-3 or TRBV12-4 to TRBJ2-4, with D unresolved. This CDR3 region has 12 residues. The ends were cut back, 11 bases at V and 7 bases at J, with 15 bases in the middle. The CDR3 spells CAVRKGHNIQYF. The CDR3 bases are TGTGCCGTCAGGAAGGGCCATAACATTCAGTACTTC.

This CDR3 reads CASSTSYEQYF. The CDR3 DNA reads as TGTGCCAGCAGCACTTCCTACGAGCAGTACTTC. The rearrangement joins TRBV7-6 to TRBJ2-7; no definite D call. The CDR3 extends over 11 amino acids. Trimming took 5 bases from V and 1 from J, leaving 3 bases between them. CDR1 is SGHVS, CDR2 FNYEAQ, per germline.

This clonotype was seen a handful of times. Here the CDR3 DNA reads TGCAGCGGGGGAGCGGAGCGGGAGACCCAGTACTTC. Protein: CSGGAERETQYF. This rearrangement joins TRBV29-1 to TRBJ2-5, with a tentative D call TRBD2 (5 bases). CDR3 length equals 12 residues. V lost 7 bases, J lost 5 bases, and 14 bases lay in between. CDR1 is SQVTM, CDR2 ANQGSEA, per germline.

V gene TRBV18 combines with J gene TRBJ2-4; D is undetermined. V lost 3 bases and J lost 6, with 9 bases in between. The CDR3 loop spans 13 amino acids. Germline V lookup: CDR1 KGHSH, CDR2 LQKENI. The chain's CDR3 is CASSPELRNIQYF. The DNA for the CDR3 is TGTGCCAGCTCACCCGAGCTCCGAAACATTCAGTACTTC.

This clonotype came up a few times. V and J are TRBV5-1 and TRBJ2-1; 11 nucleotides line up with TRBD2. V shed 6 bases, J shed 9 bases, and the junction held 14 bases outside the gene matches. The CDR3 covers 16 residues. From germline, CDR1 is SGHRS and CDR2 YFSETQ. The CDR3 DNA reads TGCGCCAGCACCCTCCGAAGTCTAGCGGGGGGTAGTGAGCAGTTCTTC. As protein: CASTLRSLAGGSEQFF. The full variable domain, rest sourced from reference TRBV5-1 and TRBJ2-1, is KAGVTQTPRYLIKTRGQQVTLSCSPISGHRSVSWYQQTPGQGLQFLFEYFSETQRNKGNFPGRFSGRQFSNSRSEMNVSTLELGDSALYLCASTLRSLAGGSEQFFGPGTRLTVL.

Many counts were recorded for this clonotype. The rearrangement uses TRBV6-2 or TRBV6-3 and TRBJ1-5; D uncertain. V was clipped by 6 bases and J by 5 bases, with 11 bases between them. The CDR3 is made up of 13 amino acids. CDR1 and CDR2 from the germline V gene are MNHEY and SVGEGT. The CDR3 protein is CASRFRTDQPQHF. The DNA of the CDR3 is TGTGCCAGCAGGTTCAGGACCGATCAGCCCCAGCATTTT.

This chain connects TRBV6-4 to TRBJ1-2; tentatively, D is TRBD1 (5 bases). CDR3 length equals 14 residues. With 4 bases removed from V and 8 bases from J, the gap between germline ends came to 17 bases. The germline gives CDR1 MRHNA, CDR2 SNTAGT. The CDR3 bases are TGTGCCAGCAGTGGAGGTCTTGGGGCAGGCGGCTACACCTTC. This gives the protein CASSGGLGAGGYTF.

At least ten counts were recorded for this clonotype. This chain connects TRBV25-1 to TRBJ1-1, with D uncertain. V was trimmed by 3 bases and J by 1 base, leaving 9 bases between them. Per the germline V gene, CDR1 is MGHDK and CDR2 is SYGVNS. The CDR3 totals 14 residues. CDR3 sequence reads: CASSDWAPNTEAFF. In nucleotides, the CDR3 is TGTGCCAGCAGTGACTGGGCACCGAACACTGAAGCTTTCTTT.

The chain uses TRBV5-8 and TRBJ2-1; 9 nucleotides align to TRBD1. CDR1 and CDR2 (germline): SGHTS, YDEGEE. This CDR3 region has 15 residues. The V and J ends lost 6 bases and 2 bases, in that order; junction bases with no gene match: 6. The CDR3 region is CASTRQGVAYNEQFF. The CDR3 coding sequence is TGTGCCAGCACCAGACAGGGGGTGGCCTACAATGAGCAGTTCTTC.

This clonotype has at least ten counts. The rearrangement uses TRBV12-5 and TRBJ2-1; 7 bases line up with TRBD2. CDR3 size: 16 residues. V was pared by 0 bases and J by 3 bases, with 5 bases of the junction left unmatched. Germline CDR1 LGHNT, CDR2 FRNRAP. CDR3 region: CASGLVRTSDYNEQFF. As DNA, the CDR3 is TGTGCTAGTGGTTTGGTACGTACTAGCGACTACAATGAGCAGTTCTTC.

This clonotype was seen repeatedly, ten times or more. The chain combines TRBV18 with TRBJ1-1; D perhaps matches TRBD1 (6 bases). Germline V lookup: CDR1 KGHSH, CDR2 LQKENI. The V end was cut by 2 bases, the J end by 4 bases, with 14 bases between. The CDR3 is 15 amino acids. The CDR3 is CASSPRPGEGTEAFF. The CDR3 nucleotides are TGTGCCAGCTCACCAAGGCCAGGGGAAGGCACTGAAGCTTTCTTT. Combining the CDR3 with reference TRBV18 and TRBJ1-1 gives the whole variable domain NAGVMQNPRHLVRRRGQEARLRCSPMKGHSHVYWYRQLPEEGLKFMVYLQKENIIDESGMPKERFSAEFPKEGPSILRIQQVVRGDSAAYFCASSPRPGEGTEAFFGQGTRLTVV.

This chain connects TRBV5-4 to TRBJ1-5; 9 positions match TRBD1. This CDR3 is 15 amino acids long. Germline V lookup: CDR1 SGHNT, CDR2 YYREEE (reference sequence). Germline trimming cut 3 bases from V and 7 bases from J; bases unmatched to any gene: 8. CDR3 sequence (DNA): TGTGCCAGCAGCTCCGGGACAGGGTGGGACCAGCCCCAGCATTTT. Translating it yields CASSSGTGWDQPQHF.

This clonotype has at least ten counts. The V call is TRBV25-1, the J call TRBJ2-1; TRBD1 or TRBD2 may be the D gene (5 bases each). The length of the CDR3 is 15 residues. The germline gives CDR1 MGHDK, CDR2 SYGVNS. With 3 bases removed from V and 3 bases from J, the gap between germline ends came to 12 bases. CDR3 sequence reads: CASSEDLGDYNEQFF. The CDR3 coding sequence is TGTGCCAGCAGTGAGGATCTGGGGGACTACAATGAGCAGTTCTTC.

CDR3 nucleotides: TGTGCCAGCAGTTTAGGATCCGGGACTAGTATATACGAGCAGTACTTC. Amino acids: CASSLGSGTSIYEQYF. The chain couples TRBV12-3 or TRBV12-4 to TRBJ2-7, with 8 positions matching TRBD2. The CDR3 has 16 residues. V was clipped by 1 base and J by 4 bases; unmatched bases: 9.

This clonotype came up many times. The gene calls are TRBV29-1 and TRBJ2-2; D gene ambiguous. V shed 6 bases and J shed 5 bases, with 10 bases lying between them. There are 12 residues in the CDR3. Germline CDR1 is SQVTM and CDR2 is ANQGSEA. The chain's CDR3 is CSVDMGTGELFF. Here the CDR3 DNA reads TGCAGCGTCGACATGGGGACCGGGGAGCTGTTTTTT.

This clonotype was recorded a few times. The gene calls are TRBV7-9 and TRBJ1-5; no clear D gene. The CDR3 is 12 residues long. Looked up from germline, CDR1 is SEHNR and CDR2 is FQNEAQ (reference sequence). V lost 5 bases and J lost 12, with 14 bases in between. The CDR3 loop reads CASSPTTGNQHF. As DNA, the CDR3 is TGTGCCAGCAGCCCAACAACGGGCAACCAGCATTTT. Complete variable domain (other parts from reference TRBV7-9 and TRBJ1-5): DTGVSQNPRHKITKRGQNVTFRCDPISEHNRLYWYRQTLGQGPEFLTYFQNEAQLEKSRLLSDRFSAERPKGSFSTLEIQRTEQGDSAMYLCASSPTTGNQHFGDGTRLSIL.

The rearrangement links TRBV4-1 to TRBJ1-3; the D gene is possibly TRBD1 (6 bases). The germline V and J ends were trimmed by 3 bases and 3 bases, with 12 bases remaining between them. CDR3 length equals 15 residues. CDR1 is MGHRA, CDR2 YSYEKL, per germline. Written as DNA, the CDR3 is TGCGCCAGCAGCCAGGCGGGGGCAGGTGGAAACACCATATATTTT. This translates into CASSQAGAGGNTIYF.

This clonotype occurred a few times. V gene TRBV11-3 combines with J gene TRBJ2-2; D not certain. Germline lookup yields CDR1 SGHNT and CDR2 YENEEA. Trimming removed 1 base from V and 1 base from J, with 4 bases in between. The CDR3 spans 14 residues. CDR3 coding DNA: TGTGCCAGCAGCTTAGTTGGGAACACCGGGGAGCTGTTTTTT. Translating gives CASSLVGNTGELFF.

This clonotype was counted a few times. The J gene is TRBJ2-2, the V gene TRBV2; D perhaps matches TRBD1 (6 bases). In germline, CDR1 is SNHLY, CDR2 FYNNEI. This CDR3 spans 14 amino acids. Trimming left V 3 bases short and J 5 bases short, with 10 bases between. Here the CDR3 DNA reads TGTGCCAGCAGTGAGGCCAGGGGTACCGGGGAGCTGTTTTTT. It translates to CASSEARGTGELFF.

This clonotype was observed a handful of times. V gene TRBV20-1 combines with J gene TRBJ2-7, with D uncertain. Germline CDR1 reads DFQATT; CDR2 reads SNEGSKA (reference sequence). The CDR3 is made up of 12 amino acids. V was cut by 3 bases and J by 1 base, with 7 bases left in between. CDR3 DNA sequence: TGCAGTGCTAGGGAGTATTCCTACGAGCAGTACTTC. Translation: CSAREYSYEQYF.